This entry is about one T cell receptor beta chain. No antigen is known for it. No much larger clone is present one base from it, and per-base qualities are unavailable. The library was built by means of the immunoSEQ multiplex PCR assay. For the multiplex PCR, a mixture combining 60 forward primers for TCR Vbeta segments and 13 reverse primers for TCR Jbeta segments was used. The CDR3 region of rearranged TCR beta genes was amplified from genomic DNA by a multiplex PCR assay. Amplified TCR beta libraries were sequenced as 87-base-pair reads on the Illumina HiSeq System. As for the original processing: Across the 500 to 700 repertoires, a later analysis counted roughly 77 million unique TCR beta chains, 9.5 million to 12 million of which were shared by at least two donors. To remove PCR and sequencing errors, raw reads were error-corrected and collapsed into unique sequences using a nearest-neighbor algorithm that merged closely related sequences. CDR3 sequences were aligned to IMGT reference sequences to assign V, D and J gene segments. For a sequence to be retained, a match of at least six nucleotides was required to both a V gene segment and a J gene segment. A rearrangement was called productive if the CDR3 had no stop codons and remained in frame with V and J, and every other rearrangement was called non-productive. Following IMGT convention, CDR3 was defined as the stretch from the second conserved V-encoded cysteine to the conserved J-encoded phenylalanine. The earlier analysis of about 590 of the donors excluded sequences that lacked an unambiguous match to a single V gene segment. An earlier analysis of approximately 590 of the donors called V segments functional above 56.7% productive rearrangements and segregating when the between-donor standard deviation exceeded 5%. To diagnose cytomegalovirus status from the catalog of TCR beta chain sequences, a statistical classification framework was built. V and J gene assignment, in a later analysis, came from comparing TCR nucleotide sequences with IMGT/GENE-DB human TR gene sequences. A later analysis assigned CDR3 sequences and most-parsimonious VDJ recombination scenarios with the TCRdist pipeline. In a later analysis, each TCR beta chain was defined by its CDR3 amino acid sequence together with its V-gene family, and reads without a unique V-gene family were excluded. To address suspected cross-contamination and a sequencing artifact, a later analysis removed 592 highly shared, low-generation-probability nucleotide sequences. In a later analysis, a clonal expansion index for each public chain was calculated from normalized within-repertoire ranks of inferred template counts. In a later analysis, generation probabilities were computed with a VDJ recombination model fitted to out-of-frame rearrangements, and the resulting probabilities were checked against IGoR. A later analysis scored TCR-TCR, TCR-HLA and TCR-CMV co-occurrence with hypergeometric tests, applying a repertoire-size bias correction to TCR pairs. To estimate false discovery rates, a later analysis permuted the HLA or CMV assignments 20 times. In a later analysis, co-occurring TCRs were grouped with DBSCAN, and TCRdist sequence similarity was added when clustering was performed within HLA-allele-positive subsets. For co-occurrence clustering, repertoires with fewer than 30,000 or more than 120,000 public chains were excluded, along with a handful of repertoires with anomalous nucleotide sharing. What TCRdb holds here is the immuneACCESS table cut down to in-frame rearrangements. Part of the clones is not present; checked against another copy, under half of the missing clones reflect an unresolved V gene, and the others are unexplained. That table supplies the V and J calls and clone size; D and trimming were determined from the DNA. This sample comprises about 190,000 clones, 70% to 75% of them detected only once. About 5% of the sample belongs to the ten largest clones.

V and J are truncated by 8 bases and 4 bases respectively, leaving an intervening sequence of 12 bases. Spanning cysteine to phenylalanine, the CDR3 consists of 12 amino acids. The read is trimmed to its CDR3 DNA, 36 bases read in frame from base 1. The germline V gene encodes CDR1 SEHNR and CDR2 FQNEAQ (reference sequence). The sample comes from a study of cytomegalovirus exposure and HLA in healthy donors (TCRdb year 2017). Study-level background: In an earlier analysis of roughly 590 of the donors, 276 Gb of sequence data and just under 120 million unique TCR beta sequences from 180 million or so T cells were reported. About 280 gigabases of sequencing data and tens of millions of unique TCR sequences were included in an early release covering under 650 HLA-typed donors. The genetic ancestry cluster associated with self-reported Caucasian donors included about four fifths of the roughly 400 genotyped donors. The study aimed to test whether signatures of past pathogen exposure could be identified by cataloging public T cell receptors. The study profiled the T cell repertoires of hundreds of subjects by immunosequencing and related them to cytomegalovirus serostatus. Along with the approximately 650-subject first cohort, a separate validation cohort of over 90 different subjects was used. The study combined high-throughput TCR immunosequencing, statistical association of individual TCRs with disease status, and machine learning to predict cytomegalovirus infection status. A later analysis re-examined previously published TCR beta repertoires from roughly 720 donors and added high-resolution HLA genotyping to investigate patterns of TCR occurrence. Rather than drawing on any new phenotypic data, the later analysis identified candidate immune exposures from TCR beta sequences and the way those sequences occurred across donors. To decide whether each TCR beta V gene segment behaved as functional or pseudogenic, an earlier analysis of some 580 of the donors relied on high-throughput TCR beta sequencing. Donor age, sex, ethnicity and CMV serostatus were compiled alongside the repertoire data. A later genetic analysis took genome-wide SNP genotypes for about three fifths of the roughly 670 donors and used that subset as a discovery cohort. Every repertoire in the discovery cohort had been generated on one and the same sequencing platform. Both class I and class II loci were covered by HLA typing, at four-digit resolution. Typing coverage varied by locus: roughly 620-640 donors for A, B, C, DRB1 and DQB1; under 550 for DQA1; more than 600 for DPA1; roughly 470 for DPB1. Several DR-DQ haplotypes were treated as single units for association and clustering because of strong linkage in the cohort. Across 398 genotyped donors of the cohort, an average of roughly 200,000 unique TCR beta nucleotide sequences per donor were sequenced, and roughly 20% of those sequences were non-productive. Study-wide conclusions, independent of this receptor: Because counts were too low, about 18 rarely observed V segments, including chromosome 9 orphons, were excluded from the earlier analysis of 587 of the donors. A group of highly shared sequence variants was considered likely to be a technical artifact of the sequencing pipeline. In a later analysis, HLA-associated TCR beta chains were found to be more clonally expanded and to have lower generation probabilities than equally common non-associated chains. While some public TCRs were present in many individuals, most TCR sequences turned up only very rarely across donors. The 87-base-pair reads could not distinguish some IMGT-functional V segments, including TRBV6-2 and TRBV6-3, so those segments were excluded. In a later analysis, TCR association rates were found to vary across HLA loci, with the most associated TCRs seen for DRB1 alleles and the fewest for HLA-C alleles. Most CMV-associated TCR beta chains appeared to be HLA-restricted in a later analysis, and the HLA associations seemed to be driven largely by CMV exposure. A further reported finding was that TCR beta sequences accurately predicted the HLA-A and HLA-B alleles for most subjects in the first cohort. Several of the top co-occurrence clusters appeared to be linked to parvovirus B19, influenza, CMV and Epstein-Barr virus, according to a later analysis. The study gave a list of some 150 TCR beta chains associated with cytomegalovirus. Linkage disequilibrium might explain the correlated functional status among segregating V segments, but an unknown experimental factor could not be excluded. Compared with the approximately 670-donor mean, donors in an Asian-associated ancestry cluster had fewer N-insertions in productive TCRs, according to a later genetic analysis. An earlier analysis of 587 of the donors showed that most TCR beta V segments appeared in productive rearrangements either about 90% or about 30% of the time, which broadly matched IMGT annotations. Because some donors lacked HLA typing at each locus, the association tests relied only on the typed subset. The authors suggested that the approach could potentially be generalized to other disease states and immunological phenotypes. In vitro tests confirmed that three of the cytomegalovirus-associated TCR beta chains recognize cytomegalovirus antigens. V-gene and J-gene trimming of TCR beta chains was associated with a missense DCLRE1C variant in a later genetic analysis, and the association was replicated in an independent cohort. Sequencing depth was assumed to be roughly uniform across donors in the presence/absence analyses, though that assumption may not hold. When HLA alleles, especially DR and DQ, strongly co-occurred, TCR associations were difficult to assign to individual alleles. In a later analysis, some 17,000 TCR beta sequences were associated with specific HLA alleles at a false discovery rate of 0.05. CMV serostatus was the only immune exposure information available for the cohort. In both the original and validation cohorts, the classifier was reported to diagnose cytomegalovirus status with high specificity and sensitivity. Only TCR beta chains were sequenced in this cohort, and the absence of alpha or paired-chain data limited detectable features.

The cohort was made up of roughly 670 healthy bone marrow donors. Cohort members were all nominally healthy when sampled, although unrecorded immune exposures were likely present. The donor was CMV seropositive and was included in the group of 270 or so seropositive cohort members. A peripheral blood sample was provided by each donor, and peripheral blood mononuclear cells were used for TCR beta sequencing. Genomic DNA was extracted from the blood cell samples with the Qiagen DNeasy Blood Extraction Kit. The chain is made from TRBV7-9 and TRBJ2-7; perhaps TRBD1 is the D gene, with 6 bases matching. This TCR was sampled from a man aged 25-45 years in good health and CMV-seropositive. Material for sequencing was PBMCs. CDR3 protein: CASAPGVYEQYF. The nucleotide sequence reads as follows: TGTGCCAGCGCCCCAGGGGTTTACGAGCAGTACTTC.